This entry is about one T cell receptor beta chain. Its target is not known. Trimming took 5 bases from V and 1 from J, leaving 8 bases between them. CDR3 length equals 13 residues. Looked up from germline, CDR1 is LGHNA and CDR2 is YNFKEQ. The data were obtained in a study of cytomegalovirus exposure and HLA in healthy donors. General study results and limits: TCR beta sequences reportedly predicted the HLA-A and HLA-B alleles of most subjects accurately.

It was with 60 Vbeta and 13 Jbeta primers that the PCR ran. Using immunoSEQ multiplex PCR, the repertoire was profiled, and TCRdb retains in-frame clones only, with some absent. The specimen's table records 40,000 to 60,000 clones. The sequencing sample was made of PBMCs. The gene calls are TRBV4-2 and TRBJ1-1; D not resolved. The TCR originated in a female donor in good health and CMV-seronegative. The CDR3 reads CASSYQKNTEAFF. As DNA, the CDR3 is TGTGCCAGCAGCTATCAGAAGAACACTGAAGCTTTCTTT.